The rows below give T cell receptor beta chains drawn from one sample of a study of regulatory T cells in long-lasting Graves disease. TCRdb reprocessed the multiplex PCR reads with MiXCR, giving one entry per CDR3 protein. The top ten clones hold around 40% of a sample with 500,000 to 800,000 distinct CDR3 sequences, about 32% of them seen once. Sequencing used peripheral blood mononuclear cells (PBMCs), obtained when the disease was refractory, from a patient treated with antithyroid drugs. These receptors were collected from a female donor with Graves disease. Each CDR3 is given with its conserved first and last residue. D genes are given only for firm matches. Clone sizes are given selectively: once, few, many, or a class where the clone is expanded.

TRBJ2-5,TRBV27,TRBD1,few,TGTGCCAGCAGTAAAACTGGGACAAGGGGGCCCCAAGAGACCCAGTACTTC,CASSKTGTRGPQETQYF
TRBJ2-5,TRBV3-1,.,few,TGTGCCAGCAGCCAAGACCCGCTCCCCCAAGAGACCCAGTACTTC,CASSQDPLPQETQYF
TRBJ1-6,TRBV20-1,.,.,TGCAGTGCACACCTCTCCGGGACATGGAATTCACCCCTCCACTTT,CSAHLSGTWNSPLHF
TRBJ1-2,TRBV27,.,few,TGTGCCAGCAGTCTCTCCGGGACACTCTACTATGGCTACACCTTC,CASSLSGTLYYGYTF
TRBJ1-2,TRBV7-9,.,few,TGTGCCAGCAGAAACGGACGGAGAAGTCCCTCTTTGAACTATGGCTACACCTTC,CASRNGRRSPSLNYGYTF
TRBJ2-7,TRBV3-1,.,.,TGTGCCAGCAGCCAAGATCGGACGGGCTTCCCTCTCTACGAGCAGTACTTC,CASSQDRTGFPLYEQYF
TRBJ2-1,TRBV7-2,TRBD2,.,TGTGCCAGCAGCTTAGCCGGGACTAGCGGGATCTTCTACAATGAGCAGTTCTTC,CASSLAGTSGIFYNEQFF
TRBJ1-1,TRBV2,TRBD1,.,TGTGCCAGCAGTCTAACAGCGACAGGGGCGACTGAAGCTTTCTTT,CASSLTATGATEAFF
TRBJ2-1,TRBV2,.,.,TGTGCCAGCAGCGGGCTCCCTGCGCCAGGGTACAATGAGCAGTTCTTC,CASSGLPAPGYNEQFF
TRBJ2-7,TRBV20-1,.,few,TGCAGTGCTGGTGGGGGTAGGGGGAGCTCCTACGAGCAGTACTTC,CSAGGGRGSSYEQYF
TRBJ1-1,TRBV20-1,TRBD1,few,TGCAGTGCTAGAGATCGAGACAGGGGAATGTTGGCTTTCTTT,CSARDRDRGMLAFF
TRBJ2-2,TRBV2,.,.,TGTGCCAGCAGTGTCCTGCGTGGCACCGGGGAGCTGTTTTTT,CASSVLRGTGELFF
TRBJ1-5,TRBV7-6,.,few,TGTGCCAGCAGCTTAGGACAGAACTATCAGCCCCAGCATTTT,CASSLGQNYQPQHF
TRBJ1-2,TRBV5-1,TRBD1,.,TGCGCCAGCAGCTTGGGGTATGGGACAGCCAATGGCTACACCTTC,CASSLGYGTANGYTF
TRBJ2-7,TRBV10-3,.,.,TGTGCCATCAGTGAAGGGGGGGACAGAAAGAAATACGAGCAGTACTTC,CAISEGGDRKKYEQYF
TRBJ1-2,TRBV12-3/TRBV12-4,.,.,TGTGCCAGCAGGCACCGGATCTATTGCTACACCTTC,CASRHRIYCYTF
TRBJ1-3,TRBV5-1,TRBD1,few,TGCGCCAGCAGCTTGGACACAGGGGGAGCTGGAAACACCATATATTTT,CASSLDTGGAGNTIYF
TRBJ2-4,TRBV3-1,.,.,TGTGCCAGCAGCCACGTGGGGACTGAAGCCAAAAACATTCAGTACTTC,CASSHVGTEAKNIQYF
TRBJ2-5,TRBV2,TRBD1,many,TGTGCCAGCAGCATCGGGGGACAGGGTTTGTGGGAGACCCAGTACTTC,CASSIGGQGLWETQYF
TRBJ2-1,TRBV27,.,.,TGTGCCAGCAGTTTGGGGGAATTTTACAATGAGCAGTTCTTC,CASSLGEFYNEQFF
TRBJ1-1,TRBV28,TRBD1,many,TGTGCCAGCAGTCCCGGGACAGGCACTGAAGCTTTCTTT,CASSPGTGTEAFF
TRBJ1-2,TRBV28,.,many,TGTGCCAGCAGCTCCGGAACGTTGGTTAACTATGGCTACACCTTC,CASSSGTLVNYGYTF
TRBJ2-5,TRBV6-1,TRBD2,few,TGTGCCAGCAGTGCGGGAGGATTAGAGACCCAGTACTTC,CASSAGGLETQYF
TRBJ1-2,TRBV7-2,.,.,TGTGCCAGCAGATCGACAGTATCCTATGGCTACACCTTC,CASRSTVSYGYTF
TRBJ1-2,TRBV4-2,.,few,TGTGCCAGCAGCCAAGATGGGATAAGAGGCTACACCTTC,CASSQDGIRGYTF
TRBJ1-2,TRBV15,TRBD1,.,TGTGCCACCAGCAGTTCAGGGGGCTATGGCTACACCTTC,CATSSSGGYGYTF
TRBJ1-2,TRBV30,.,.,TGTGCCTGGAGCTCCAAGGGGGTGCGTGGCTACACCTTC,CAWSSKGVRGYTF
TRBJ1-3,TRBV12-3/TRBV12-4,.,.,TGTGCCAGCAGTTTCCCCCTGAGGGGGGCTGGAAACACCATATATTTT,CASSFPLRGAGNTIYF
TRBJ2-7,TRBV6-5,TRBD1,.,TGTGCCAGTATTTACGACAGGGGTTTGTACGAGCAGTACTTC,CASIYDRGLYEQYF
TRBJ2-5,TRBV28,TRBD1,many,TGTGCCAGCAGTCATCCGGGACAGGGGGCGGAAGAGACCCAGTACTTC,CASSHPGQGAEETQYF
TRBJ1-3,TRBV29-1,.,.,TGCAGCGTTGCTCTCCCGGGACCCTCTGGAAACACCATATATTTT,CSVALPGPSGNTIYF
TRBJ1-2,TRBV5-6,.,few,TGTGCCAGCAGCCTCGGGTCGGCGTATGGCTACACCTTC,CASSLGSAYGYTF
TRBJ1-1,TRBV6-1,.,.,TGTGCCAGCAGCCGGGTGGGGACCTTGAACACTGAAGCTTTCTTT,CASSRVGTLNTEAFF
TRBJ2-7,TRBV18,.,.,TGTGCCAGCTCACCAAGAAGGGTCCACGAGCAGTACTTC,CASSPRRVHEQYF
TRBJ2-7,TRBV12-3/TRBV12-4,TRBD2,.,TGTGCCAGCAGTTTAGTGAGACTAGCGGAGCAGTACTTC,CASSLVRLAEQYF
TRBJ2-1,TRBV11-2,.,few,TGTGCCAGCAGCTCAAGCCGTAGCTACAATGAGCAGTTCTTT,CASSSSRSYNEQFF
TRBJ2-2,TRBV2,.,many,TGTGCCAGCAGTTCAGGGGTCACCGGGGAGCTGTTTTTT,CASSSGVTGELFF
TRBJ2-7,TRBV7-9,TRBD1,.,TGTGCCAGCAGCCTTGACAGGGCCCCTACCGACGAGCAGTACTTC,CASSLDRAPTDEQYF
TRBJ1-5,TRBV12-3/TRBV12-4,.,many,TGTGCCAGCAGTCCCAGGCCCAATCAGCCCCAGCATTTT,CASSPRPNQPQHF
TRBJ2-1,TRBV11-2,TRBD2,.,TGTGCCAGCAGCTCGCCCCGAGCGGGAGGCCTCCGAGAGCAGTTCTTC,CASSSPRAGGLREQFF